This T cell receptor (beta chain) comes out of a study of blood T cell repertoires in COVID-19. Study information: Sample material is recorded as cDNA or gDNA derived from T cells, B-cell-depleted T cells, or PBMCs.

In the original analysis: Amplifying reference gene primers gave estimates of nucleated cell counts. Assay used: immunoSEQ multiplex PCR; TCRdb lists only in-frame clones, some missing. D and trimming were read from the DNA, whereas the V and J calls and clone size are those reported in that table. The sample holds roughly 230,000 clones, around 87% seen once. The Seattle patients joined while their infection was active and were tracked longitudinally afterward. Germline V gene data show CDR1 as SGHVS and CDR2 as FQNEAQ. There are 16 residues in the CDR3. The J segment lost 3 bases and the V segment lost 2 bases, leaving 4 bases of the junction unmatched.

The sample taken for sequencing was peripheral blood. The rearrangement joins TRBV7-8 to TRBJ2-6; the match to TRBD1 covers 7 bases. This clonotype originated in a woman aged 60 to 75 with COVID-19, enrolled during active disease. CDR3 in DNA: TGTGCCAGCAGCTTAACAGGGGCGTATGGGGCCAACGTCCTGACTTTC. Amino acids: CASSLTGAYGANVLTF.